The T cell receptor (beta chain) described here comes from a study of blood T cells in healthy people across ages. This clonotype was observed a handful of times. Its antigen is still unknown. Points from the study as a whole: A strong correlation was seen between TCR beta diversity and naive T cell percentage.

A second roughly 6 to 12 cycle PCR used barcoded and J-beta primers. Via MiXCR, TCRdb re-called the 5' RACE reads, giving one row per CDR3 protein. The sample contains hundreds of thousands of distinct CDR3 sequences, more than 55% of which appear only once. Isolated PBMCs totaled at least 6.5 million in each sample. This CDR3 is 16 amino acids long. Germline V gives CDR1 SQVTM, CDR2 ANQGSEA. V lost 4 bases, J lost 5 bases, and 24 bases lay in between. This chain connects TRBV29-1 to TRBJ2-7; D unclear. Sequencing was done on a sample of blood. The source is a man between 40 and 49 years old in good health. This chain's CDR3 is CSVAGQISQLLNEQYF. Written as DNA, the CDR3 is TGCAGCGTTGCTGGCCAGATTAGCCAGTTACTAAACGAGCAGTACTTC.